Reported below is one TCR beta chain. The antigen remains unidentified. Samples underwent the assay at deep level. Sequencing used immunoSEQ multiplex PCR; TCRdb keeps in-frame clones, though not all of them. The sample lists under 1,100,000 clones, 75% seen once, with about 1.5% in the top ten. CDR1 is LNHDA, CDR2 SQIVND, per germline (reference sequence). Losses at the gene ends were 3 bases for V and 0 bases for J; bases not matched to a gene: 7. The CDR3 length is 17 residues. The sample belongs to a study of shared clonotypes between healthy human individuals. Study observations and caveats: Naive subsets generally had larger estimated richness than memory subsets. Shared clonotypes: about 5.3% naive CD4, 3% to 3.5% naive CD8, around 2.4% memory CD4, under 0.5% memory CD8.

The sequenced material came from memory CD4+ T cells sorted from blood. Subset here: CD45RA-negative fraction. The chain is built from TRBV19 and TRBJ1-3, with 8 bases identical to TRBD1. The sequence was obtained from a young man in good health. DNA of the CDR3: TGTGCCAGTAGTATCTCCGACAGGGGAAGCTCTGGAAACACCATATATTTT. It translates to CASSISDRGSSGNTIYF.